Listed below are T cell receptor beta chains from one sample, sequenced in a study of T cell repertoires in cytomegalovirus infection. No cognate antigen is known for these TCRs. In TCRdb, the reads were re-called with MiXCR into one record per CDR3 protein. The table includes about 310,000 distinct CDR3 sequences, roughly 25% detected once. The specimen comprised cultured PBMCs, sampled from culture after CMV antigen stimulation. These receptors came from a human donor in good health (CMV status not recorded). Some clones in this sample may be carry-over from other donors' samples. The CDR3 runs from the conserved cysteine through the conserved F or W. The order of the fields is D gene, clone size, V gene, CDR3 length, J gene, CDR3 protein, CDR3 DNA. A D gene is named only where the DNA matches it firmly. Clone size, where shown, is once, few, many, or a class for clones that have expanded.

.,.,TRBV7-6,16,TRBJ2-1,CASSLRTVISFSEQFF,TGTGCCAGCAGCCTTCGGACCGTCATCTCCTTCAGTGAGCAGTTCTTC
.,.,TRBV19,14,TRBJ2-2,CASSTTGYTGELFF,TGTGCCAGTAGTACAACAGGGTATACCGGGGAGCTGTTTTTT
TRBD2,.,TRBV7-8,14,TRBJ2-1,CASRPGTNNNEQFF,TGTGCCAGCAGACCCGGGACTAACAACAATGAGCAGTTCTTC
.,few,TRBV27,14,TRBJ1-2,CASSLWGDNYGYTF,TGTGCCAGCAGTTTATGGGGGGATAACTATGGCTACACCTTC
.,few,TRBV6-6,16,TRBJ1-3,CASSYVRGLGGNTIYF,TGTGCCAGCAGTTATGTGAGGGGCCTCGGTGGAAACACCATATATTTT
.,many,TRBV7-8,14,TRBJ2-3,CASSLVWSTDTQYF,TGTGCCAGCAGCTTAGTCTGGAGCACAGATACGCAGTATTTT
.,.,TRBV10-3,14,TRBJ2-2,CATQDSANTGELFF,TGTGCCACCCAAGACTCCGCGAACACCGGGGAGCTGTTTTTT
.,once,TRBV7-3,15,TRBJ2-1,CASSPRSNSYNEQFF,TGTGCCAGCAGCCCCCGTAGCAACTCCTACAATGAGCAGTTCTTC
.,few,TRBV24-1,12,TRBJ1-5,CATSVNNQPQHF,TGTGCCACCAGTGTCAATAATCAGCCCCAGCATTTT
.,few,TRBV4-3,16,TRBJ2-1,CASSQDPANLYNEQFF,TGCGCCAGCAGCCAAGACCCAGCAAACCTCTACAATGAGCAGTTCTTC